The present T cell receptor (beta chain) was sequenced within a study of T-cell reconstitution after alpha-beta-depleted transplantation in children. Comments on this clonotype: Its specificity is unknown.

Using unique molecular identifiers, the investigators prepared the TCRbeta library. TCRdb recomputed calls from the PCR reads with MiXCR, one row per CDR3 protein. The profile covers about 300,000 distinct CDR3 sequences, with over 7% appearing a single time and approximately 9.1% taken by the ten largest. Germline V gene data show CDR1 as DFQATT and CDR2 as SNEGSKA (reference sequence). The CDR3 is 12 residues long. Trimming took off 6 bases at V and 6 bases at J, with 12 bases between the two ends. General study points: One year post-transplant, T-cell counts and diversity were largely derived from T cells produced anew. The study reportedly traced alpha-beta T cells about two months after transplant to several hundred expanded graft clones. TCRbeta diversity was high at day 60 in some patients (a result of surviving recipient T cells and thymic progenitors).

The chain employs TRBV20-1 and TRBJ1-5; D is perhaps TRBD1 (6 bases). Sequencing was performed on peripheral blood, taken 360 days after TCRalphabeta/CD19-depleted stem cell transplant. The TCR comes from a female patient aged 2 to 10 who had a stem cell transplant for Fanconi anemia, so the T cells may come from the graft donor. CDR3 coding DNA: TGCAGTGCAAACACAGGGCGTCAGCCCCAGCATTTT. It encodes CSANTGRQPQHF.